This T cell receptor (beta chain) was sequenced for a study of beta chain features in type 1 diabetes. Overall study: Sorted cells numbering approximately 110,000,000 were examined across all samples.

Comments on this clone: Its antigen is still unknown.

CD4+ cells of the naive, central memory, regulatory and stem cell-like memory types were sorted via CD45RO/CCR7/CD25/CD127/CD95/CD27. Each population that was sorted was more than 95% pure. Sequencing targeted expressed TCRB transcripts, as all isolated RNA had been reverse transcribed. Clones were read by immunoSEQ multiplex PCR, and TCRdb kept only the in-frame ones, dropping some. The data show over 650,000 clones, about 14% seen once. The length of the CDR3 is 14 residues. The junction had 1 base not matched to a gene; V was cut back by 1 base and J by 2 bases. Per the germline V gene, CDR1 is LNHNV and CDR2 is YYDKDF (reference sequence). Study-wide results and caveats: When cDNA is sequenced, cells with high TCR expression could be over-represented. Moderate yet significant TCRB CDR3 shortening was seen in Type 1 diabetes patients in all four CD4+ subsets.

This clonotype originated in a man aged 18-30 years with type 1 diabetes. The sequenced material came from naive CD4+ T cells from blood. The chain uses TRBV15 and TRBJ1-2, with 7 nucleotides matching TRBD1. Here the CDR3 reads CATSRATGNYGYTF. The CDR3 nucleotides read TGTGCCACCAGCAGAGCGACAGGGAACTATGGCTACACCTTC. The full variable domain, in which reference TRBV15 and TRBJ1-2 provide the parts outside the CDR3, is DAMVIQNPRYQVTQFGKPVTLSCSQTLNHNVMYWYQQKSSQAPKLLFHYYDKDFNNEADTPDNFQSRRPNTSFCFLDIRSPGLGDTAMYLCATSRATGNYGYTFGSGTRLTVV.